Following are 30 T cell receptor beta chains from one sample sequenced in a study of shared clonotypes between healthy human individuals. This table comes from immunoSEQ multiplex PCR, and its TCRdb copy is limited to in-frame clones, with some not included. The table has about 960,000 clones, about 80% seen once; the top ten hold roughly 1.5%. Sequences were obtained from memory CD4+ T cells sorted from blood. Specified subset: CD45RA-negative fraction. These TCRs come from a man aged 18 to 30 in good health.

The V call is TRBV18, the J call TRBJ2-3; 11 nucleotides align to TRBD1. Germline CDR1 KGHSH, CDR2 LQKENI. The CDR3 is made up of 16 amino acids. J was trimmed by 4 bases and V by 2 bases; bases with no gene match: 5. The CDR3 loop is CASSPVGQGASDTQYF. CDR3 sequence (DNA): TGTGCCAGCTCACCAGTAGGACAGGGGGCGTCAGATACGCAGTATTTT.

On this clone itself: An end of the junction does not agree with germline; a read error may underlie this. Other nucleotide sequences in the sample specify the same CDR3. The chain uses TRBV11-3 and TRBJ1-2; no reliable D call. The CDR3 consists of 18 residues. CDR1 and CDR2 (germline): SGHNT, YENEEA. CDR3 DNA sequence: TGTGCCAGTAGCTTAGAGGCCCCCGACCCTACCAGGTGGTCTGGCTACACCTTC. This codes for CASSLEAPDPTRWSGYTF.

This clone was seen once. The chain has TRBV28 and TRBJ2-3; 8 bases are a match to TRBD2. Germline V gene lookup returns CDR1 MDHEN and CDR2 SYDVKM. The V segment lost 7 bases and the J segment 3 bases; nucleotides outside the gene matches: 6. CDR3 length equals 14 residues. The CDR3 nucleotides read TGTGCCAGCACTCGGGGGGGCATAACAGATACGCAGTATTTT. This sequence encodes CASTRGGITDTQYF.

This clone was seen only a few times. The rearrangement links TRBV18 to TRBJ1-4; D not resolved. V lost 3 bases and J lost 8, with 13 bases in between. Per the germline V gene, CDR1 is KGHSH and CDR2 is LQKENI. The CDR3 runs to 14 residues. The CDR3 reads CASSPATSREKLFF. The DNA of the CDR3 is TGTGCCAGCTCACCCGCAACAAGTAGGGAAAAACTGTTTTTT.

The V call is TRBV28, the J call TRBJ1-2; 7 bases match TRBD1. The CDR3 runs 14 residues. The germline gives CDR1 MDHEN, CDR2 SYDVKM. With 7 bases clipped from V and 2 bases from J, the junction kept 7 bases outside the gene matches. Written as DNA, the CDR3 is TGTGCCAGCACCCTGGAGGGGGCGAACTATGGCTACACCTTC. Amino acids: CASTLEGANYGYTF.

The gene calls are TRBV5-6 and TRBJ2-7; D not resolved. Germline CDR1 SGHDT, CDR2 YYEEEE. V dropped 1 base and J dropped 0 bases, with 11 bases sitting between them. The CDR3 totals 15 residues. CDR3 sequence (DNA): TGTGCCAGCAGCTTGTTGGTGGCGGTCTCCTACGAGCAGTACTTC. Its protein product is CASSLLVAVSYEQYF.

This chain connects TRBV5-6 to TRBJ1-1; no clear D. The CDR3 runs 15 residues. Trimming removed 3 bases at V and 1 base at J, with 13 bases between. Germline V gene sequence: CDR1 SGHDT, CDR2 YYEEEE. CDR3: CASSWGFAGNTEAFF. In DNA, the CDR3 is TGTGCCAGCAGCTGGGGATTCGCGGGGAACACTGAAGCTTTCTTT.

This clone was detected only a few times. The CDR3 DNA reads TGTGCCAGTAGCAATCATCAGCCCCAGCATTTT. Its translation is CASSNHQPQHF. The rearrangement links TRBV19 to TRBJ1-5, with D unresolved. Trimming left V 6 bases short and J 5 bases short, with 5 bases between. This CDR3 has 11 residues. Germline V gives CDR1 LNHDA, CDR2 SQIVND (reference sequence).

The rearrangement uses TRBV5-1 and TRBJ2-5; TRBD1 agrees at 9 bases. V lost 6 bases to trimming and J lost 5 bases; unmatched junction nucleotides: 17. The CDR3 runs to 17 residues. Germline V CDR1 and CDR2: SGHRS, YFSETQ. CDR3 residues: CASTFSPGQGGGETQYF. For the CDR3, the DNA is TGCGCCAGCACCTTCTCCCCGGGACAGGGAGGCGGTGAGACCCAGTACTTC.

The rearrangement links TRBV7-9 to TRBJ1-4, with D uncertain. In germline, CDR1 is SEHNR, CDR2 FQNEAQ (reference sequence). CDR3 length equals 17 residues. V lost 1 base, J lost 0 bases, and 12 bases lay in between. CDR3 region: CASSLVDGKATNEKLFF. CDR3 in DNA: TGTGCCAGCAGCTTAGTTGATGGAAAAGCAACTAATGAAAAACTGTTTTTT.

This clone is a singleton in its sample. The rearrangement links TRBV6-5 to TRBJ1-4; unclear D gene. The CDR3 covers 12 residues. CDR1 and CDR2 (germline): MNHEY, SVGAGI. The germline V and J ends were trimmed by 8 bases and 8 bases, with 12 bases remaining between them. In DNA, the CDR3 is TGTGCCAGCGGCTCCAAGGGCGAAAAACTGTTTTTT. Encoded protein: CASGSKGEKLFF.

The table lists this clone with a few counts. For the CDR3, the DNA is TGCAGTGCTAGTCTGGAAAACATTCAGTACTTC. Amino acid sequence: CSASLENIQYF. This sequence joins TRBV20-1 and TRBJ2-4, with D unresolved. CDR1 and CDR2 from the germline V gene are DFQATT and SNEGSKA (reference sequence). Deletions cut 3 bases from V and 5 bases from J, with 5 bases between. This CDR3 has 11 amino acids.

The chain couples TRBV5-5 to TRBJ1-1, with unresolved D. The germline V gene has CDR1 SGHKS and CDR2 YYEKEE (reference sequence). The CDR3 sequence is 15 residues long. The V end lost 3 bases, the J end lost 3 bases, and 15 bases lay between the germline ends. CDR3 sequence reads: CASSWSEGRHTEAFF. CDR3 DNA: TGTGCCAGCAGCTGGAGTGAGGGCCGTCACACTGAAGCTTTCTTT. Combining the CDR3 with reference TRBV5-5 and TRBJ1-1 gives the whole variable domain DAGVTQSPTHLIKTRGQQVTLRCSPISGHKSVSWYQQVLGQGPQFIFQYYEKEERGRGNFPDRFSARQFPNYSSELNVNALLLGDSALYLCASSWSEGRHTEAFFGQGTRLTVV.

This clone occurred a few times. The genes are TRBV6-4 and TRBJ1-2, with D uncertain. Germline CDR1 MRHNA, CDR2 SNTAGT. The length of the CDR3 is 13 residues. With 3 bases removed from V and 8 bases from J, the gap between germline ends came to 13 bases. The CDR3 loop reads CASSEFEGYGYTF. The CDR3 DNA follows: TGTGCCAGCAGTGAATTCGAGGGTTACGGCTACACCTTC.

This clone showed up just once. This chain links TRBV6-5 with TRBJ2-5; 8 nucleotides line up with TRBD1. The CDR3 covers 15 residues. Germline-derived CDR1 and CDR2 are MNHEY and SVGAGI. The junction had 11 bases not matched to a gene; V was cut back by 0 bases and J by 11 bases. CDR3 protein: CASSYSSQGADEQYF. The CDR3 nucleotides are TGTGCCAGCAGTTACTCATCGCAGGGGGCAGATGAGCAGTACTTC.

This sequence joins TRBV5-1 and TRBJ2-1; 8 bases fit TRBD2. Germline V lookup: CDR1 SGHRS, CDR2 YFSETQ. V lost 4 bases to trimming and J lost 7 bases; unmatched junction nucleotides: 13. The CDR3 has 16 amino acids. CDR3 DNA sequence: TGCGCCAGCAGCGTGGGGCCCGCGGGGGGCGAGAATGAGCAGTTCTTC. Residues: CASSVGPAGGENEQFF.

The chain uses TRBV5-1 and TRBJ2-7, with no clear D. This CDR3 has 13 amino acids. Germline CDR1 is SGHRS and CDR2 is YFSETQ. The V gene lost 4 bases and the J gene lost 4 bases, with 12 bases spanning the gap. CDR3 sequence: CASSLDWGYEQYF. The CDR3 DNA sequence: TGCGCCAGCAGCCTTGATTGGGGATACGAGCAGTACTTC.

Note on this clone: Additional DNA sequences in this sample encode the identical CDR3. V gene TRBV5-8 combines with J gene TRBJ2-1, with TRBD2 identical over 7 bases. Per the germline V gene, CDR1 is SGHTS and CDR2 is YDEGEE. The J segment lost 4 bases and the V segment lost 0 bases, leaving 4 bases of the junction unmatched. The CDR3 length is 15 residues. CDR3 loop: CASSLGLAEYNEQFF. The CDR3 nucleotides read TGTGCCAGCAGCTTGGGGCTAGCGGAATACAATGAGCAGTTCTTC.

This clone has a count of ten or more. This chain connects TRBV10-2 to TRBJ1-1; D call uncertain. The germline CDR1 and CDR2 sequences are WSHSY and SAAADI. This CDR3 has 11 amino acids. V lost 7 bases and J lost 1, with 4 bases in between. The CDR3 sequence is CASKANTEAFF. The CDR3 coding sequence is TGCGCCAGCAAGGCGAACACTGAAGCTTTCTTT.

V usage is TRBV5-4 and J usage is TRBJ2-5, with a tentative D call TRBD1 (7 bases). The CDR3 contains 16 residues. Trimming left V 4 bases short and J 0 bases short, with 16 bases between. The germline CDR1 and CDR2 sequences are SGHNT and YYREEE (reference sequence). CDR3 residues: CASSPSQGGYQETQYF. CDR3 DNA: TGTGCCAGCAGCCCCTCGCAGGGGGGCTACCAAGAGACCCAGTACTTC.

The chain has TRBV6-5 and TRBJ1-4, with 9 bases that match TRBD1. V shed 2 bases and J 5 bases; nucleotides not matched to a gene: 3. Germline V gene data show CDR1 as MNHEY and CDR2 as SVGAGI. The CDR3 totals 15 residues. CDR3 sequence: CASSYDDRGNEKLFF. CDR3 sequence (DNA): TGTGCCAGCAGTTACGATGACAGGGGGAATGAAAAACTGTTTTTT.

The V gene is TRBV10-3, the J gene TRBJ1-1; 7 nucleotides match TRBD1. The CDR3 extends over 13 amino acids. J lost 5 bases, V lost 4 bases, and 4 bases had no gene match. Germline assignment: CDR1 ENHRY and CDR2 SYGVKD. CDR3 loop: CAISVQGRTEAFF. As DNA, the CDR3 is TGTGCCATCAGTGTACAGGGGAGAACTGAAGCTTTCTTT.

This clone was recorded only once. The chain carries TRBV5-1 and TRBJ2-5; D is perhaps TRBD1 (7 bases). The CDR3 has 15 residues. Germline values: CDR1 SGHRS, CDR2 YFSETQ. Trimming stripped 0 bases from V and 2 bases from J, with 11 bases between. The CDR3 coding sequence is TGCGCCAGCAGCTTGGAACAGGGGAGGCAAGAGACCCAGTACTTC. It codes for CASSLEQGRQETQYF. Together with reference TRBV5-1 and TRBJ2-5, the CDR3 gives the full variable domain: KAGVTQTPRYLIKTRGQQVTLSCSPISGHRSVSWYQQTPGQGLQFLFEYFSETQRNKGNFPGRFSGRQFSNSRSEMNVSTLELGDSALYLCASSLEQGRQETQYFGPGTRLLVL.

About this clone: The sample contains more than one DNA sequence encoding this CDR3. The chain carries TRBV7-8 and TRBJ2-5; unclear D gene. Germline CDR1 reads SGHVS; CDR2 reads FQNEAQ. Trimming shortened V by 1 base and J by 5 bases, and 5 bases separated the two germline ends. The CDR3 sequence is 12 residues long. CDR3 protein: CASSLVGETQYF. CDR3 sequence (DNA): TGTGCCAGCAGCTTAGTTGGCGAGACCCAGTACTTC. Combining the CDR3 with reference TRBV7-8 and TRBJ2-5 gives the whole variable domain GAGVSQSPRYKVAKRGQDVALRCDPISGHVSLFWYQQALGQGPEFLTYFQNEAQLDKSGLPSDRFFAERPEGSVSTLKIQRTQQEDSAVYLCASSLVGETQYFGPGTRLLVL.

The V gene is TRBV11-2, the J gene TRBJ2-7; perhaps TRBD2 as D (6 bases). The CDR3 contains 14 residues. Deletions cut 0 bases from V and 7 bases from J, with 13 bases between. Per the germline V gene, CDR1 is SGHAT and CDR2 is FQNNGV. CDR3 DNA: TGTGCCAGCAGCTTAGACGGGAGATTAGAAGAGCAGTACTTC. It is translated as CASSLDGRLEEQYF.

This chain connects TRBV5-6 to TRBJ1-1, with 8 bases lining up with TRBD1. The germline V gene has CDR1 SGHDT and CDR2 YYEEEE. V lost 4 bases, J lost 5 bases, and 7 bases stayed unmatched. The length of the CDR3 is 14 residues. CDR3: CASSIGQGITEAFF. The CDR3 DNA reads TGTGCCAGCAGCATAGGACAGGGTATTACTGAAGCTTTCTTT.

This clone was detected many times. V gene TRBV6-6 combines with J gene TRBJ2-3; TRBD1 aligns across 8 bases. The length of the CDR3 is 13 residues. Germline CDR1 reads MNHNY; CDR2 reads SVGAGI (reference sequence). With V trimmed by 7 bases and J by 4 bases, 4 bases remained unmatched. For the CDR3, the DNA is TGTGCCAGCACCGGACAGGGCCCAGATACGCAGTATTTT. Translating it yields CASTGQGPDTQYF.

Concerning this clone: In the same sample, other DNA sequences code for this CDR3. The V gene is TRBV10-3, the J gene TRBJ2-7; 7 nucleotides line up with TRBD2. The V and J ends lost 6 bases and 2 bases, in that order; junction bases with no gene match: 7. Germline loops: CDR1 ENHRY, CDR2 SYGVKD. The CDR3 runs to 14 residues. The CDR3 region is CAIRGAGDPYEQYF. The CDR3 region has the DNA TGTGCCATCAGAGGGGCGGGAGACCCCTACGAGCAGTACTTC.

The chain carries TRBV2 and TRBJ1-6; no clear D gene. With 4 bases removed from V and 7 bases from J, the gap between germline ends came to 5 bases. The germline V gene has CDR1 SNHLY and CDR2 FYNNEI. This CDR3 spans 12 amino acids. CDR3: CASSVANSPLHF. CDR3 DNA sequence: TGTGCCAGCAGTGTTGCCAATTCACCCCTCCACTTT.

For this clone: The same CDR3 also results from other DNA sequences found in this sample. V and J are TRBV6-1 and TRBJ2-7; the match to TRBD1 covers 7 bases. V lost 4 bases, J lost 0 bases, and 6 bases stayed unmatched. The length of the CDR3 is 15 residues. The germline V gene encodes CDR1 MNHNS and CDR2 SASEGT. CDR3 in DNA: TGTGCCAGCAGTGGCCGGGACAGAGGCTCCTACGAGCAGTACTTC. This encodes CASSGRDRGSYEQYF.